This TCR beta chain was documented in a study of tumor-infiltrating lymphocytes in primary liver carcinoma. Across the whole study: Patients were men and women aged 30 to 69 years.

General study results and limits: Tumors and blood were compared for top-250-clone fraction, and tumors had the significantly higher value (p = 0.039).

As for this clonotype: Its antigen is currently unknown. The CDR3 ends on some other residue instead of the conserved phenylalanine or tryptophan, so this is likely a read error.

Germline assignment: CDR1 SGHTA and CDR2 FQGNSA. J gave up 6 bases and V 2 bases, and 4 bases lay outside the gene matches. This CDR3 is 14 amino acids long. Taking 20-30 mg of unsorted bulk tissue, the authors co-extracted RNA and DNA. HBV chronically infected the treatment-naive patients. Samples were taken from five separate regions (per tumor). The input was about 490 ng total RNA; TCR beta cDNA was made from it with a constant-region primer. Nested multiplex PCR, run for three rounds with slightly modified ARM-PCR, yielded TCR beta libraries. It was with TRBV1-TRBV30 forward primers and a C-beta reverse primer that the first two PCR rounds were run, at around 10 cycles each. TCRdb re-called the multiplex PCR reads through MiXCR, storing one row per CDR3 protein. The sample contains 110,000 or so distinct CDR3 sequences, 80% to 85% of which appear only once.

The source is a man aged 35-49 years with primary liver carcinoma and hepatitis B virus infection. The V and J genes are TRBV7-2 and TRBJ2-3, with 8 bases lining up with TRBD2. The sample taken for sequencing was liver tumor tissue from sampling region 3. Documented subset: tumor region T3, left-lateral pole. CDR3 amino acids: CASSLIGGADTQYC. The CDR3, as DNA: TGTGCCAGCAGCTTAATCGGGGGGGCGGATACGCAGTATTGT.